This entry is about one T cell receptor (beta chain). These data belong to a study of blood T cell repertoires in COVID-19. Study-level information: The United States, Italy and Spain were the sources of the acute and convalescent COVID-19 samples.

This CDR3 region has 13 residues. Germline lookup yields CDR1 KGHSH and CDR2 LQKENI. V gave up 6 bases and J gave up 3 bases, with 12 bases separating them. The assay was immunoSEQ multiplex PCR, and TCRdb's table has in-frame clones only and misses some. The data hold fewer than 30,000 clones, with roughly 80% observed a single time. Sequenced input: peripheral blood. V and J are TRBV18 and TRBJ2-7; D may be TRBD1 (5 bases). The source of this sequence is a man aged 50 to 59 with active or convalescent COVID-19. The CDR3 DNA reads TGTGCCAGCTCCCAGGGTACGGGCTACGAGCAGTACTTC. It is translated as CASSQGTGYEQYF.